This T cell receptor beta chain was sequenced for a study of T cells after yellow fever vaccination. Study-level background: Where fractions had low cell numbers, libraries were prepared from them with the SMART-Seq v4 Ultra Low Input RNA kit. General observations from the study: Though it reached lower strength, the secondary response hit its peak faster, day 5 versus 15. Most primary-vaccination clones recurred post-booster (roughly 96% CD4, about 87% CD8).

This clonotype was observed many times. Antigen: not known. The CDR3 is 16 residues long. The germline gives CDR1 MGHRA, CDR2 YSYEKL. V lost 4 bases and J lost 8; bases outside the gene matches: 16. By 5'RACE template switching, TCR cDNA was produced, with a universal primer site and UMIs added in the process. TCRdb re-called the 5' RACE reads with MiXCR, one entry per CDR3 protein. Found here are about 240,000 distinct CDR3 sequences, more than 3.5% of them singletons; the top ten hold under 20%. The source of this sequence is a man younger than 35 who received the YFV17D yellow fever vaccine. Sequenced here: PBMCs, sampled 15 days after the yellow fever booster vaccination. V usage is TRBV4-1 and J usage is TRBJ1-2, with 7 bases identical to TRBD1. CDR3 DNA sequence: TGCGCCAGCAGCCTTTCGGGACAGCCTAATTCTGGCGGCTACACCTTC. Encoded protein: CASSLSGQPNSGGYTF.